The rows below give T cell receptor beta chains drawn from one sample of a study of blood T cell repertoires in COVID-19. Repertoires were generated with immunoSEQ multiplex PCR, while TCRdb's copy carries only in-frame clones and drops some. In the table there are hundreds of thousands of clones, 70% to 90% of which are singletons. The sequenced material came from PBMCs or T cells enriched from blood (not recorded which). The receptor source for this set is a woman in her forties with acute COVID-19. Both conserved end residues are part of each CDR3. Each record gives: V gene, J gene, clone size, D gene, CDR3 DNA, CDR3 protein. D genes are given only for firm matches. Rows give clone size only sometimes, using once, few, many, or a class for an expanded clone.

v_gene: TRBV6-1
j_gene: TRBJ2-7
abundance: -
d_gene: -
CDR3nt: TGTGCCAGCAGTGATGGGACTGGACCCTACGAGCAGTACTTC
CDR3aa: CASSDGTGPYEQYF

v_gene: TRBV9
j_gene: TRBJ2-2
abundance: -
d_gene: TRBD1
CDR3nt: TGTGCCAGCAGCGACCGGGACAGGGGAAACACCGGGGAGCTGTTTTTT
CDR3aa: CASSDRDRGNTGELFF

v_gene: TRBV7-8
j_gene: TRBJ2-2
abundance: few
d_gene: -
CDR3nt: TGTGCCAGCAGTCAAAACCCCGCCAGGACCGGGGAGCTGTTTTTT
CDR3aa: CASSQNPARTGELFF

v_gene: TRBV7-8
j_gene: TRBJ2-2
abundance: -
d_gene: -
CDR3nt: TGTGCCAGCAGCCACATACTAGGCGACACCGGGGAGCTGTTTTTT
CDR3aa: CASSHILGDTGELFF

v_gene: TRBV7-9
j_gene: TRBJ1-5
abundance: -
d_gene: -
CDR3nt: TGTGCCAGCAGCTTCGATCGCGGTCAGCCCCAGCATTTT
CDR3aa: CASSFDRGQPQHF

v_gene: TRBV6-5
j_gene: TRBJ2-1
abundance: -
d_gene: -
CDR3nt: TGTGCCAGCAGTTACTCATCGGGTCACAATGAGCAGTTCTTC
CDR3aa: CASSYSSGHNEQFF

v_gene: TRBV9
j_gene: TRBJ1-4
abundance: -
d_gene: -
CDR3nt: TGTGCCAGCAGCGAAGGTTCAGGGTTGGATGAAAAACTGTTTTTT
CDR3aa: CASSEGSGLDEKLFF

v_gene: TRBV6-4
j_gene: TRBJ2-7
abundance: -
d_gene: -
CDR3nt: TGTGCCAGCAATAACAGCCACAGGGTTGGTCCCTTTTATGGGCAGTACTTC
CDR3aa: CASNNSHRVGPFYGQYF

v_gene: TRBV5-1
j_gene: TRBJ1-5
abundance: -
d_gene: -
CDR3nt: TGCGCCAGCAGCTTGGGGTCAGTAAATCAGCCCCAGCATTTT
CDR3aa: CASSLGSVNQPQHF

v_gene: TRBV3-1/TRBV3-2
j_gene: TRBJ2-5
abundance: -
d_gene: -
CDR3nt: TGTGCCAGCAGCCAAGATCTGGCTAGCGTCGGGGAGACCCAGTACTTC
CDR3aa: CASSQDLASVGETQYF

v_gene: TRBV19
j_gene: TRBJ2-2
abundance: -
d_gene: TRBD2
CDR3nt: TGTGCCAGTAGTATAGGTCGGCTAGCGGAAAACACCGGGGAGCTGTTTTTT
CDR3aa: CASSIGRLAENTGELFF

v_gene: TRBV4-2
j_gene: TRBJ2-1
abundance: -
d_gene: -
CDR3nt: TGTGCCAGCAGCCAAGATTCGGCTAGCGTAGGTAATGAGCAGTTCTTC
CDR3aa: CASSQDSASVGNEQFF

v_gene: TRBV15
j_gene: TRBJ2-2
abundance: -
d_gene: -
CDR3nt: TGTGCCACCAGCAGACCCCCCCGGGAAAGTGGCGGGGAGCTGTTTTTT
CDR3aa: CATSRPPRESGGELFF

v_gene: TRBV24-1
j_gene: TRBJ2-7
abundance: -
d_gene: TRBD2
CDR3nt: TGTGCCACCAGTGATTTCGGACTAGCGGGAGACTACGAGCAGTACTTC
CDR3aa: CATSDFGLAGDYEQYF

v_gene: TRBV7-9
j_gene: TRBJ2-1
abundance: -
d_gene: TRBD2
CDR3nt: TGTGCCAGCAACGAGATAATAGCGGGGCAAATGTTCTTC
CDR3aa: CASNEIIAGQMFF

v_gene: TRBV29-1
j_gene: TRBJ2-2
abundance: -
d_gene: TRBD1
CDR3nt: TGCAGCGGGGGACAGGGTACAACTGGGGAGCTGTTTTTT
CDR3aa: CSGGQGTTGELFF

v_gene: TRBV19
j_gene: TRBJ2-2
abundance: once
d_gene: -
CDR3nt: TGTGCCAGCGTTAGCGGGAACACCGGGGAGCTGTTTTTT
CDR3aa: CASVSGNTGELFF